Below, one TCR beta chain is given with its context. This specimen belongs to a study of blood T cell repertoires in COVID-19. Study in general: Acute and convalescent COVID-19 samples came from the United States, Italy and Spain.

Method: immunoSEQ multiplex PCR; TCRdb's copy keeps in-frame clones and lacks some. The sample has roughly 140,000 clones; about 87% are singletons. The V and J ends lost 4 bases and 5 bases respectively, with 15 bases between them. In germline, CDR1 is SNHLY, CDR2 FYNNEI. The length of the CDR3 is 15 residues. Recruitment covered 20 to 25 US areas and drew participants whose ages spanned about 18 to 100 years. Donors were grouped by their self-reported clinical history. The chain joins TRBV2 to TRBJ2-1; D is possibly TRBD1 (6 bases). The sequenced sample was PBMCs or T cells enriched from blood (not recorded which). The receptor's source is a man aged 50 to 60 in a cohort exposed to, infected with or recovered from COVID-19 (not recorded which). CDR3 DNA sequence: TGTGCCAGCAGTGGGGGGCAGGGGAGCCACAATGAGCAGTTCTTC. It yields the protein CASSGGQGSHNEQFF.